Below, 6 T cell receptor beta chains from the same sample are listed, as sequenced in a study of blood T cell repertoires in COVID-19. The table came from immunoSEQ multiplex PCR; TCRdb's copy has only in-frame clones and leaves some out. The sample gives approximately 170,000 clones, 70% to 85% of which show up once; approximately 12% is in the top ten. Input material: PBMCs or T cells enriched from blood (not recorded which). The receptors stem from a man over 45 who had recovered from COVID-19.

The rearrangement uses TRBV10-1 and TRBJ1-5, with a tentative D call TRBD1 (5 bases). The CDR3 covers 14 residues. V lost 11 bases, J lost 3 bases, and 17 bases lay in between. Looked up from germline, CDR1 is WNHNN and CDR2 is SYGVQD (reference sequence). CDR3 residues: CAANPGGSNQPQHF. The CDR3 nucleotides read TGCGCCGCAAATCCGGGGGGGTCCAATCAGCCCCAGCATTTT.

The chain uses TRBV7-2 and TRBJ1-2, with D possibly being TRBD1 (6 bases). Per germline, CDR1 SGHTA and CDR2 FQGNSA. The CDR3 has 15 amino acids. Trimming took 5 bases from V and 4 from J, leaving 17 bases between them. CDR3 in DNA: TGTGCCAGCAGCCCAAGGGGGAACTACCTCTATGGCTACACCTTC. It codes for CASSPRGNYLYGYTF.

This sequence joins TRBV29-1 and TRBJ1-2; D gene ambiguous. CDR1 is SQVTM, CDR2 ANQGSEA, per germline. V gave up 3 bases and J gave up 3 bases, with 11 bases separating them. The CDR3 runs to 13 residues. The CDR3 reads CSVDFGRDYGYTF. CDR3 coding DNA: TGCAGCGTTGACTTTGGGCGGGACTATGGCTACACCTTC.

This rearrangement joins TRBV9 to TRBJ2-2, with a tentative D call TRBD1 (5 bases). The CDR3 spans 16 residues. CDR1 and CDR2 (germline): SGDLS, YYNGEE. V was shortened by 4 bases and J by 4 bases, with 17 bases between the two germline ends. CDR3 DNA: TGTGCCAGCAGCCCACGCCAGGGTAGGGGCACCGGGGAGCTGTTTTTT. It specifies CASSPRQGRGTGELFF.

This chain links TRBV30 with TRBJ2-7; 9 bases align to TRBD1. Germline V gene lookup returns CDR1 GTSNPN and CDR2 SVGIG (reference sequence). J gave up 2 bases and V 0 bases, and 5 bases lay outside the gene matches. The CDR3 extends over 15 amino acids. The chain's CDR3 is CAWSVQDRGPYEQYF. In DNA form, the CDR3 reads TGTGCCTGGAGTGTACAGGACAGGGGACCCTACGAGCAGTACTTC.

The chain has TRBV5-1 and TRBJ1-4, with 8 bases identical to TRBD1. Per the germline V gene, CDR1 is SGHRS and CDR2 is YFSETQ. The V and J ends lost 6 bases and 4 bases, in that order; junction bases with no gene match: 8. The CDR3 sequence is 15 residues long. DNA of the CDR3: TGCGCCAGCACCCGGACAGGGCAGATTAATGAAAAACTGTTTTTT. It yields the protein CASTRTGQINEKLFF.